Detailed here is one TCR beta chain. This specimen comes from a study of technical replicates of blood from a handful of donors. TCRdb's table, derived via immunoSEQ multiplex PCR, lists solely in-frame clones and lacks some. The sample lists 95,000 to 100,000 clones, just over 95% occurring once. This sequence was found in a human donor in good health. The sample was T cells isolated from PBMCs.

The CDR3 DNA sequence: TGTGCCAGTAGTTCGGGACTTCAAGAGACCCAGTACTTC. Amino acids: CASSSGLQETQYF. The genes are TRBV19 and TRBJ2-5, with a tentative D call TRBD2 (6 bases). Trimming pared 5 bases from V and 2 bases from J, leaving 9 bases between. Germline CDR1 LNHDA, CDR2 SQIVND (reference sequence). The CDR3 consists of 13 residues.